Listed below are T cell receptor beta chains from one sample, sequenced in a study of spatial heterogeneity in lung cancer. One entry per CDR3 protein, called by TCRdb with MiXCR from the 5' RACE reads. The table records around 120,000 distinct CDR3 sequences, more than 10% of them present only once. Sequencing was performed on PBMCs, taken at follow-up. All receptors derive from a male donor with early-stage non-small cell lung cancer. Each CDR3 is given without its conserved first and last residue. D genes are given only for firm matches. For some rows the clone size is stated as once, few or many, or as a class when expanded; others skip it.

j_gene: TRBJ2-7; d_gene: NA; abundance: few; v_gene: TRBV5-1; CDR3aa: ASSLGQKYVEQY
j_gene: TRBJ1-1; d_gene: NA; abundance: few; v_gene: TRBV20-1; CDR3aa: SAKAEGRGNTEAF
j_gene: TRBJ2-2; d_gene: NA; abundance: many; v_gene: TRBV7-9; CDR3aa: ASSLSSSRSTGELF
j_gene: TRBJ1-1; d_gene: TRBD1; abundance: few; v_gene: TRBV7-8; CDR3aa: ASSLLGQGALTEAF
j_gene: TRBJ1-5; d_gene: NA; abundance: many; v_gene: TRBV20-1; CDR3aa: SASRGGLGSNQPQH
j_gene: TRBJ2-1; d_gene: NA; abundance: few; v_gene: TRBV10-3; CDR3aa: AISELQGTNEQF
j_gene: TRBJ1-6; d_gene: TRBD1; abundance: few; v_gene: TRBV18; CDR3aa: ASSGQANSPLH
j_gene: TRBJ2-5; d_gene: NA; abundance: few; v_gene: TRBV20-1; CDR3aa: SATDFARKETQY
j_gene: TRBJ2-4; d_gene: TRBD2; abundance: NA; v_gene: TRBV28; CDR3aa: ASSPKTSGYTLAKNIQY
j_gene: TRBJ2-7; d_gene: TRBD1; abundance: few; v_gene: TRBV4-1; CDR3aa: ASSPRTGGTYEQY
j_gene: TRBJ2-2; d_gene: TRBD1; abundance: few; v_gene: TRBV4-1; CDR3aa: ASRQEGQGSTGELF
j_gene: TRBJ1-6; d_gene: NA; abundance: many; v_gene: TRBV10-3; CDR3aa: AISLQGFSSPLH
j_gene: TRBJ1-2; d_gene: NA; abundance: NA; v_gene: TRBV3-1; CDR3aa: ASSLKTDNYGYT
j_gene: TRBJ2-7; d_gene: NA; abundance: many; v_gene: TRBV5-4; CDR3aa: ASSKDTEQY
j_gene: TRBJ2-7; d_gene: NA; abundance: many; v_gene: TRBV6-5; CDR3aa: ASRTGARYEQY
j_gene: TRBJ2-2; d_gene: NA; abundance: few; v_gene: TRBV11-2; CDR3aa: ASSLYSANTGELF
j_gene: TRBJ2-7; d_gene: NA; abundance: NA; v_gene: TRBV9; CDR3aa: ASSPSGTSSYEQY
j_gene: TRBJ1-6; d_gene: NA; abundance: NA; v_gene: TRBV12-3/TRBV12-4; CDR3aa: ASGGSYNSPLH
j_gene: TRBJ2-1; d_gene: NA; abundance: NA; v_gene: TRBV15; CDR3aa: ATSTVPHNEQF
j_gene: TRBJ2-1; d_gene: NA; abundance: many; v_gene: TRBV7-2; CDR3aa: ASSRMTAYNEQF
j_gene: TRBJ2-5; d_gene: NA; abundance: NA; v_gene: TRBV12-3/TRBV12-4; CDR3aa: ASSFRAGKETQY
j_gene: TRBJ2-2; d_gene: TRBD1; abundance: NA; v_gene: TRBV28; CDR3aa: ASRGQGATGELF
j_gene: TRBJ2-3; d_gene: TRBD1; abundance: many; v_gene: TRBV7-3; CDR3aa: ASSPGTGRGDTQY
j_gene: TRBJ2-3; d_gene: NA; abundance: few; v_gene: TRBV28; CDR3aa: ASSLPGGGDTQY
j_gene: TRBJ2-7; d_gene: TRBD1; abundance: many; v_gene: TRBV4-1; CDR3aa: ASSQDPGTGYNEQY
j_gene: TRBJ1-4; d_gene: NA; abundance: many; v_gene: TRBV10-3; CDR3aa: ATRRTEGEKLF
j_gene: TRBJ1-1; d_gene: NA; abundance: NA; v_gene: TRBV10-3; CDR3aa: AIKGSGTTEAF
j_gene: TRBJ2-5; d_gene: NA; abundance: many; v_gene: TRBV12-3/TRBV12-4; CDR3aa: ASSRGGETQY
j_gene: TRBJ1-2; d_gene: NA; abundance: few; v_gene: TRBV4-1; CDR3aa: ASSQDRGDTFRGYT
j_gene: TRBJ2-7; d_gene: TRBD1; abundance: many; v_gene: TRBV29-1; CDR3aa: SVESWDRGRDEQY
j_gene: TRBJ1-5; d_gene: NA; abundance: NA; v_gene: TRBV20-1; CDR3aa: SATVAGNQPQH
j_gene: TRBJ2-3; d_gene: TRBD2; abundance: NA; v_gene: TRBV4-2; CDR3aa: ASSPQAGGTDTQY
j_gene: TRBJ1-2; d_gene: NA; abundance: NA; v_gene: TRBV20-1; CDR3aa: SALNTNGYT
j_gene: TRBJ2-3; d_gene: NA; abundance: many; v_gene: TRBV7-2; CDR3aa: ASSGSSTIGTDTQY
j_gene: TRBJ2-3; d_gene: NA; abundance: NA; v_gene: TRBV7-2; CDR3aa: ASSFVTDTQY
j_gene: TRBJ1-1; d_gene: NA; abundance: NA; v_gene: TRBV24-1; CDR3aa: ATSDPDTEAF
j_gene: TRBJ1-1; d_gene: NA; abundance: NA; v_gene: TRBV5-6; CDR3aa: ASSFERGVMNTEAF
j_gene: TRBJ2-2; d_gene: NA; abundance: many; v_gene: TRBV24-1; CDR3aa: ATSEPGDTGELF
j_gene: TRBJ1-6; d_gene: NA; abundance: few; v_gene: TRBV18; CDR3aa: ASSPTRGSPLH
j_gene: TRBJ1-6; d_gene: NA; abundance: NA; v_gene: TRBV27; CDR3aa: ASSLEGGKDSPLH
j_gene: TRBJ2-3; d_gene: NA; abundance: NA; v_gene: TRBV19; CDR3aa: ASSWGLQADTQY
j_gene: TRBJ2-7; d_gene: TRBD2; abundance: NA; v_gene: TRBV4-1; CDR3aa: ASSRGMTSFLEQY
j_gene: TRBJ1-2; d_gene: TRBD1; abundance: NA; v_gene: TRBV11-3; CDR3aa: ASSWGTAYGYT
j_gene: TRBJ1-4; d_gene: NA; abundance: NA; v_gene: TRBV19; CDR3aa: ASCPGATNEKLF
j_gene: TRBJ1-1; d_gene: NA; abundance: few; v_gene: TRBV6-6; CDR3aa: ASREGTSAF
j_gene: TRBJ2-1; d_gene: TRBD2; abundance: NA; v_gene: TRBV7-9; CDR3aa: ASSSLASGGNNEQF
j_gene: TRBJ2-3; d_gene: TRBD2; abundance: NA; v_gene: TRBV10-3; CDR3aa: ANGTSAGTDTQY
j_gene: TRBJ1-1; d_gene: NA; abundance: many; v_gene: TRBV11-3; CDR3aa: ASRLSQGENTEAF
j_gene: TRBJ2-1; d_gene: NA; abundance: few; v_gene: TRBV4-3; CDR3aa: ASSQDPAPPYNEQF
j_gene: TRBJ2-7; d_gene: NA; abundance: NA; v_gene: TRBV7-9; CDR3aa: ASSPTYNEQY
j_gene: TRBJ2-7; d_gene: NA; abundance: few; v_gene: TRBV18; CDR3aa: ASSSGRTYEQY
j_gene: TRBJ1-1; d_gene: TRBD1; abundance: few; v_gene: TRBV5-1; CDR3aa: ASSSGQGNTEAF
j_gene: TRBJ1-5; d_gene: NA; abundance: many; v_gene: TRBV6-2/TRBV6-3; CDR3aa: ASSTGLWQYLRGTQH
j_gene: TRBJ1-1; d_gene: NA; abundance: many; v_gene: TRBV6-5; CDR3aa: ASSYSTGEAF
j_gene: TRBJ2-7; d_gene: NA; abundance: many; v_gene: TRBV20-1; CDR3aa: SARTHYEQY